Each of the 9 T cell receptor beta chains below was sequenced from the same sample in a study of OX40 agonist ivuxolimab in advanced cancers. The method was immunoSEQ multiplex PCR; TCRdb's version includes in-frame clones alone and lacks a portion of them. The repertoire holds approximately 81,000 clones, with about 93% as singletons. The material was CD4+ or CD8+ T cells sorted from blood, obtained in a trial of the OX40 agonist ivuxolimab. The receptors were gathered from an adult with an advanced solid tumor such as melanoma, head and neck, liver or kidney cancer.

V is TRBV7-8 and J is TRBJ2-7; D remains unclear. The CDR3 totals 15 residues. CDR1 is SGHVS and CDR2 is FQNEAQ in the germline V gene. Trimming pared 2 bases from V and 2 bases from J, leaving 13 bases between. The CDR3 nucleotides read TGTGCCAGCAGCTTATTTCCGGCCCTCGCCTACGAGCAGTACTTC. Its protein is CASSLFPALAYEQYF. Looking up the rest from reference TRBV7-8 and TRBJ2-7 gives the full variable domain: GAGVSQSPRYKVAKRGQDVALRCDPISGHVSLFWYQQALGQGPEFLTYFQNEAQLDKSGLPSDRFFAERPEGSVSTLKIQRTQQEDSAVYLCASSLFPALAYEQYFGPGTRLTVT.

The rearrangement links TRBV9 to TRBJ2-1; TRBD1 matches at 7 bases. V gave up 5 bases and J gave up 2 bases; unmatched junction bases: 7. From germline, CDR1 is SGDLS and CDR2 YYNGEE. The CDR3 runs 15 residues. The CDR3 region is CASRPGQTTYNEQFF. CDR3 in DNA: TGTGCCAGCAGGCCGGGACAGACAACCTACAATGAGCAGTTCTTC.

The chain couples TRBV5-4 to TRBJ2-7, with a weak D call TRBD1 (6 bases). V was shortened by 0 bases and J by 1 base, with 8 bases between the two germline ends. The CDR3 sequence is 14 residues long. Germline loops: CDR1 SGHNT, CDR2 YYREEE (reference sequence). The DNA of the CDR3 is TGTGCCAGCAGCTTGGAGGACAGTTCCTACGAGCAGTACTTC. Its protein is CASSLEDSSYEQYF.

A few counts support this clone. The V gene is TRBV6-1, the J gene TRBJ2-7; D is unclear. Trimming stripped 6 bases from V and 0 bases from J, with 9 bases between. This CDR3 comprises 13 residues. CDR1 is MNHNS and CDR2 is SASEGT in the germline V gene. This chain's CDR3 is CASRAFPSYEQYF. In DNA form, the CDR3 reads TGTGCCAGCAGAGCTTTCCCCTCCTACGAGCAGTACTTC.

The CDR3 spells CASSESLFEQFF. The CDR3 DNA sequence: TGTGCCAGCAGTGAGAGTCTTTTTGAGCAGTTCTTC. The V and J genes are TRBV25-1 and TRBJ2-1; no reliable D call. The CDR3 totals 12 residues. The ends were cut back, 3 bases at V and 9 bases at J, with 9 bases in the middle. CDR1 and CDR2 (germline): MGHDK, SYGVNS.

This rearrangement joins TRBV5-5 to TRBJ2-7, with D hard to call. Germline V gives CDR1 SGHKS, CDR2 YYEKEE (reference sequence). The CDR3 sequence is 11 residues long. V was pared by 5 bases and J by 4 bases, with 7 bases between. Written as DNA, the CDR3 is TGTGCCAGCAGTCCACTATACGAGCAGTACTTC. This gives the protein CASSPLYEQYF.

V gene TRBV2 combines with J gene TRBJ1-2, with TRBD1 as a possible D gene (5 bases). Trimming took 2 bases from V and 5 from J, leaving 15 bases between them. Germline V gene lookup returns CDR1 SNHLY and CDR2 FYNNEI. There are 15 residues in the CDR3. This chain's CDR3 is CASSEFGRTFYGYTF. The CDR3 bases are TGTGCCAGCAGTGAATTCGGCAGGACATTTTATGGCTACACCTTC.

V usage is TRBV7-3 and J usage is TRBJ2-1, with 7 bases lining up with TRBD2. The CDR3 consists of 16 residues. V shed 2 bases, J shed 7 bases, and the junction held 11 bases outside the gene matches. Germline CDR1 and CDR2: SGHTA and FQGTGA. The CDR3 sequence is CASSLRGGSYSNEQFF. CDR3 nucleotide sequence: TGTGCCAGCAGCTTACGGGGCGGGAGCTACTCGAATGAGCAGTTCTTC.

The chain uses TRBV7-8 and TRBJ2-7; D possibly corresponds to TRBD2 (6 bases). The CDR3 is 14 residues long. Per the germline V gene, CDR1 is SGHVS and CDR2 is FQNEAQ. V was trimmed by 5 bases and J by 0 bases, leaving 11 bases between them. CDR3 DNA: TGTGCCAGCAGCCCTTGGACTAACTCCTACGAGCAGTACTTC. Amino acid sequence: CASSPWTNSYEQYF.